The 28 T cell receptor beta chains in this list originate from one sample, sequenced in a study of spatial heterogeneity in lung cancer. Study results and caveats: Mutation tallies in tumors tracked expanded intratumoral alpha and beta TCR counts.

The time point here: sample taken at primary tumor resection. These receptors have no identified antigens. TCRdb reprocessed the 5' RACE reads with MiXCR, giving one entry per CDR3 protein. This table has around 8,600 distinct CDR3 sequences, about 7% appearing once. The specimen was lung tumor tissue, collected at surgery. The receptors here all came from a female donor with early-stage non-small cell lung cancer.

There are many counts of this clonotype. This may be a read error: a much more frequent sequence differs by one nucleotide. Since the library was made to target alpha chains, this beta chain is a stray read and its abundance is not meaningful. This rearrangement joins TRBV29-1 to TRBJ1-1, with unresolved D. V was pared by 5 bases and J by 3 bases, with 7 bases between. The CDR3 is 11 amino acids. CDR1 SQVTM and CDR2 ANQGSEA come from the germline V gene. CDR3 coding DNA: TGCAGCGTTCCGACCCACACTGAAGCTTTCTTT. It encodes CSVPTHTEAFF.

This clonotype is medium-sized by share. The library was prepared for alpha chains; this beta chain is a stray read, so its frequency means little. The CDR3 DNA reads as TGTGCCAGCAACGAGGACGGGAACTATGGCTACACCTTC. Its translation is CASNEDGNYGYTF. The chain uses TRBV25-1 and TRBJ1-2; D not certain. This CDR3 is 13 amino acids long. Trimming cost V 7 bases and J 2 bases, with 11 bases left between them. Germline V lookup: CDR1 MGHDK, CDR2 SYGVNS.

About this clonotype itself: This beta chain is off target for a library built for alpha chains, so its abundance means little. The CDR3 loop reads CASTRDINNSPLHF. CDR3 in DNA: TGTGCCAGTACTCGGGACATAAATAATTCACCCCTCCACTTT. The V call is TRBV19, the J call TRBJ1-6; D is possibly TRBD1 (6 bases). Trimming stripped 7 bases from V and 5 bases from J, with 12 bases between. The CDR3 spans 14 residues. Looked up from germline, CDR1 is LNHDA and CDR2 is SQIVND (reference sequence).

This clonotype came up many times. The library was designed around alpha chains, so this beta chain is a stray read whose abundance carries little weight. In DNA, the CDR3 is TGTGCCAGCTCAGAAAGACAGGGGGCTGATGGCTACACCTTC. This sequence encodes CASSERQGADGYTF. The J gene is TRBJ1-2, the V gene TRBV18, with 10 bases aligning to TRBD1. V lost 5 bases to trimming and J lost 6 bases; unmatched junction nucleotides: 6. Germline CDR1 and CDR2: KGHSH and LQKENI. The CDR3 has 14 residues.

Sample share makes this clonotype medium-sized. Since it is a stray read in a library aimed at alpha chains, this beta chain has a size that is not meaningful. The J gene is TRBJ2-1, the V gene TRBV3-1; 13 bases map to TRBD2. The V gene's germline CDR1 is LGHDT and CDR2 YNNKEL (reference sequence). J gave up 8 bases and V 1 base, and 8 bases lay outside the gene matches. The CDR3 has 17 amino acids. The CDR3 region is CASSQAVGTSGEYEQFF. Here the CDR3 DNA reads TGTGCCAGCAGCCAAGCCGTAGGGACTAGCGGGGAGTATGAGCAGTTCTTC.

At least ten counts were recorded for this clonotype. Being off target in a library aimed at alpha chains, this beta chain has a size of little meaning. The chain links TRBV29-1 to TRBJ1-1, with TRBD1 matching over 7 bases. Germline-derived CDR1 and CDR2 are SQVTM and ANQGSEA. V lost 7 bases, J lost 0 bases, and 5 bases stayed unmatched. This CDR3 contains 13 residues. In DNA, the CDR3 is TGCAGCGGACTCGACAGGGTGAACACTGAAGCTTTCTTT. As protein: CSGLDRVNTEAFF.

This clonotype showed up many times. This beta chain is an off-target read within a library intended for alpha chains, so its frequency means little. The rearrangement joins TRBV19 to TRBJ2-6; no definite D call. V lost 7 bases and J 0 bases, leaving 13 bases between the germline ends. Germline V CDR1 and CDR2: LNHDA, SQIVND (reference sequence). The CDR3 extends over 16 amino acids. The CDR3 loop is CASTDSDGSGANVLTF. As DNA, the CDR3 is TGTGCCAGTACCGACTCGGACGGCTCTGGGGCCAACGTCCTGACTTTC. Drawing the rest from reference TRBV19 and TRBJ2-6, the complete variable domain is DGGITQSPKYLFRKEGQNVTLSCEQNLNHDAMYWYRQDPGQGLRLIYYSQIVNDFQKGDIAEGYSVSREKKESFPLTVTSAQKNPTAFYLCASTDSDGSGANVLTFGAGSRLTVL.

There are many counts of this clonotype. As an off-target read in a library built for alpha chains, this beta chain has a frequency of little significance. The chain combines TRBV28 with TRBJ2-7; D remains ambiguous. V was clipped by 5 bases and J by 4 bases, with 18 bases between them. CDR1 and CDR2 from the germline V gene are MDHEN and SYDVKM. This CDR3 contains 15 residues. The CDR3 DNA is TGTGCCAGCAGTCCCCGCCGACTGGTAGCTTACGAGCAGTACTTC. Translated, it gives CASSPRRLVAYEQYF.

Ten or more counts support this clonotype. This beta chain turned up in a library designed for alpha chains; as an off-target read, its abundance says little. The chain combines TRBV20-1 with TRBJ2-7, with 7 positions matching TRBD2. Germline V CDR1 and CDR2: DFQATT, SNEGSKA (reference sequence). The CDR3 totals 15 residues. After removal of 3 bases from V and 3 bases from J, the junction contained 11 bases not matched to a gene. CDR3 amino acids: CSASRAIGGGYEQYF. In DNA, the CDR3 is TGCAGTGCTAGCCGCGCTATTGGCGGGGGCTACGAGCAGTACTTC.

This clonotype counts as medium-sized. Found in a library prepared for alpha chains, this beta chain is an off-target read, and its abundance has little meaning. The chain combines TRBV18 with TRBJ2-5, with a tentative D call TRBD1 (6 bases). The germline gives CDR1 KGHSH, CDR2 LQKENI. The CDR3 length is 14 residues. The V and J ends lost 2 bases and 3 bases respectively, with 10 bases between them. In nucleotides, the CDR3 is TGTGCCAGCTCACCAAGGACAGAGGAAGAGACCCAGTACTTC. It is translated as CASSPRTEEETQYF.

This clonotype was seen ten or more times. For a library built for alpha chains, this beta chain is a stray read; little rests on its size. The chain joins TRBV12-3 or TRBV12-4 to TRBJ1-1, with a tentative D call TRBD1 (5 bases). Trimming shortened V by 10 bases and J by 1 base, and 10 bases separated the two germline ends. CDR3 length equals 12 residues. CDR3 nucleotides: TGTGCCACCATCCAGGGGAACACTGAAGCTTTCTTT. Protein sequence: CATIQGNTEAFF.

This clonotype appeared many times. Since it is a stray read in a library aimed at alpha chains, this beta chain has a size that is not meaningful. The chain joins TRBV5-1 to TRBJ2-2; 11 bases fit TRBD2. Trimming at V came to 7 bases and at J to 6 bases, leaving 5 bases not matched to a gene. Germline V gives CDR1 SGHRS, CDR2 YFSETQ. The CDR3 contains 14 residues. CDR3: CASRTSGSSGELFF. The CDR3, as DNA: TGCGCCAGCCGGACTAGCGGGTCGTCCGGGGAGCTGTTTTTT. The full variable domain, with the rest looked up from reference TRBV5-1 and TRBJ2-2, is KAGVTQTPRYLIKTRGQQVTLSCSPISGHRSVSWYQQTPGQGLQFLFEYFSETQRNKGNFPGRFSGRQFSNSRSEMNVSTLELGDSALYLCASRTSGSSGELFFGEGSRLTVL.

As concerns this clonotype: A much larger clone sits a single nucleotide away, making a read error possible. Within a library made for alpha chains, this beta chain is off target, and its count is uninformative. The chain joins TRBV7-2 to TRBJ2-7, with TRBD2 as a possible D gene (5 bases). V was shortened by 5 bases and J by 0 bases, with 14 bases between the two germline ends. CDR1 is SGHTA and CDR2 is FQGNSA in the germline V gene. The CDR3 loop spans 15 amino acids. CDR3 loop: CASSRRLGSSYEQYF. For the CDR3, the DNA is TGTGCCAGCAGCCGTCGGCTTGGGAGCTCCTACGAGCAGTACTTC.

By its share, this clonotype is medium-sized. Since it is a stray read in a library aimed at alpha chains, this beta chain has a size that is not meaningful. The rearrangement uses TRBV29-1 and TRBJ2-7; 10 nucleotides match TRBD1. The germline V gene encodes CDR1 SQVTM and CDR2 ANQGSEA. The CDR3 spans 14 residues. Losses at the gene ends were 7 bases for V and 1 base for J; bases not matched to a gene: 7. CDR3 sequence (DNA): TGCAGCGGAGCCGGGACAGGGGATTCCTACGAGCAGTACTTC. It specifies CSGAGTGDSYEQYF.

This clonotype is labeled as medium-sized. Little can be read into the size of this beta chain, an off-target read in a library designed for alpha chains. The chain carries TRBV7-2 and TRBJ1-6; D is uncertain. Germline assignment: CDR1 SGHTA and CDR2 FQGNSA. V lost 2 bases and J lost 5, with 10 bases in between. There are 15 residues in the CDR3. CDR3 DNA sequence: TGTGCCAGCAGCTTACTGGTAGGAGATAATTCACCCCTCCACTTT. As protein: CASSLLVGDNSPLHF.

Many counts were recorded for this clonotype. As an off-target read in a library built for alpha chains, this beta chain has a frequency of little significance. This sequence joins TRBV5-1 and TRBJ2-5; a possible D gene is TRBD1 (5 bases). In germline, CDR1 is SGHRS, CDR2 YFSETQ. The CDR3 extends over 16 amino acids. Trimming took 0 bases from V and 1 from J, leaving 13 bases between them. The DNA of the CDR3 is TGCGCCAGCAGCTTGGTTCAGGGCCCTTCCCAAGAGACCCAGTACTTC. This encodes CASSLVQGPSQETQYF.

This clonotype is judged medium-sized. This beta chain slipped into a library made for alpha chains as a stray read, so its size is not meaningful. The V gene is TRBV5-1, the J gene TRBJ2-1, with 9 bases that match TRBD2. Trimming removed 0 bases from V and 2 bases from J; junction bases left unmatched: 3. The CDR3 is 16 amino acids. Germline V gives CDR1 SGHRS, CDR2 YFSETQ. CDR3 nucleotides: TGCGCCAGCAGCTTGGGGTCTAGCGGGGCCTACAATGAGCAGTTCTTC. Translating gives CASSLGSSGAYNEQFF.

By its share, this clonotype is medium-sized. This beta chain came through as a stray read in a library set up for alpha chains, and its size says little. The rearrangement links TRBV5-1 to TRBJ2-1; D not resolved. CDR1 and CDR2 (germline): SGHRS, YFSETQ. This CDR3 is built from 14 residues. The V and J ends lost 4 bases and 5 bases respectively, with 13 bases between them. The CDR3 loop reads CASSRIPGHNEQFF. The CDR3 DNA reads as TGCGCCAGCAGCCGCATACCCGGACACAATGAGCAGTTCTTC.

Many counts were recorded for this clonotype. This beta chain came through as a stray read in a library set up for alpha chains, and its size says little. The V gene is TRBV5-1, the J gene TRBJ1-1; D ambiguous. The length of the CDR3 is 15 residues. Germline CDR1 SGHRS, CDR2 YFSETQ. V was shortened by 4 bases and J by 1 base, with 14 bases between the two germline ends. DNA of the CDR3: TGCGCCAGCAGCGCCTTACAAGGACGGAACACTGAAGCTTTCTTT. It translates to CASSALQGRNTEAFF. Full variable domain (outside the CDR3, taken from reference TRBV5-1 and TRBJ1-1): KAGVTQTPRYLIKTRGQQVTLSCSPISGHRSVSWYQQTPGQGLQFLFEYFSETQRNKGNFPGRFSGRQFSNSRSEMNVSTLELGDSALYLCASSALQGRNTEAFFGQGTRLTVV.

By frequency in the sample, this clonotype is medium-sized. Because the library targeted alpha chains, this beta chain is an off-target read whose size means little. The chain carries TRBV28 and TRBJ2-1; 7 bases fit TRBD2. The CDR3 consists of 13 residues. J was trimmed by 14 bases and V by 5 bases; bases with no gene match: 12. Germline CDR1 MDHEN, CDR2 SYDVKM. In DNA form, the CDR3 reads TGTGCCAGCAGTCCTCGGGGGGACCTACAAAAGTTCTTC. It translates to CASSPRGDLQKFF.

Relative to its sample, this clonotype is medium-sized (0.01 to 0.1%). Since the library was made to target alpha chains, this beta chain is a stray read and its abundance is not meaningful. This chain uses TRBV7-9 with TRBJ2-3; possibly TRBD1 for D (6 bases). Per germline, CDR1 SEHNR and CDR2 FQNEAQ (reference sequence). The V end was cut by 3 bases, the J end by 4 bases, with 11 bases between. This CDR3 spans 14 amino acids. As DNA, the CDR3 is TGTGCCAGCAGCTTCGCAGGGGCGGCAGATACGCAGTATTTT. Amino acid sequence: CASSFAGAADTQYF.

This clonotype was observed at least ten times. This beta chain is an off-target read within a library intended for alpha chains, so its frequency means little. The V gene is TRBV3-1, the J gene TRBJ2-5, with TRBD2 identical over 8 bases. Germline V lookup: CDR1 LGHDT, CDR2 YNNKEL (reference sequence). CDR3 length: 14 amino acids. V was pared by 3 bases and J by 5 bases, with 5 bases of the junction left unmatched. CDR3 region: CASSHLAGMETQYF. The CDR3 bases are TGTGCCAGCAGCCATCTAGCGGGTATGGAGACCCAGTACTTC.

This clonotype was seen at least ten times. This beta chain was picked up by a library intended for alpha chains and is off target, so its count carries little meaning. The chain combines TRBV7-9 with TRBJ2-3; weak D call: TRBD2 (5 bases). CDR3 size: 13 residues. Trimming stripped 3 bases from V and 4 bases from J, with 8 bases between. CDR1 SEHNR and CDR2 FQNEAQ come from the germline V gene (reference sequence). The CDR3 spells CASSFDGADTQYF. The CDR3 nucleotides read TGTGCCAGCAGCTTCGACGGGGCAGATACGCAGTATTTT. The full variable domain, rest sourced from reference TRBV7-9 and TRBJ2-3, is DTGVSQNPRHKITKRGQNVTFRCDPISEHNRLYWYRQTLGQGPEFLTYFQNEAQLEKSRLLSDRFSAERPKGSFSTLEIQRTEQGDSAMYLCASSFDGADTQYFGPGTRLTVL.

This clonotype showed up many times. Because this beta chain is a stray read in a library intended to capture alpha chains, its abundance should not be given much weight. The J gene is TRBJ2-7, the V gene TRBV5-1; 7 bases are shared with TRBD1. The V gene end was trimmed by 0 bases and the J gene end by 6 bases; junction bases not matched to a gene: 9. Germline CDR1 is SGHRS and CDR2 is YFSETQ. The CDR3 is 15 residues long. For the CDR3, the DNA is TGCGCCAGCAGCTTGGGTGACAGGGTGCTGGGCGAGCAGTACTTC. It translates to CASSLGDRVLGEQYF.

In this sample, this clonotype turned up many times. For a library built for alpha chains, this beta chain is a stray read; little rests on its size. This chain connects TRBV6-1 to TRBJ1-1, with D maybe TRBD1 (5 bases). Per the germline V gene, CDR1 is MNHNS and CDR2 is SASEGT. Trimming removed 7 bases from V and 10 bases from J, with 13 bases in between. The CDR3 loop spans 11 amino acids. Here the CDR3 DNA reads TGTGCCAGCACTGGGACTGCGGTAGCTTTCTTT. This sequence encodes CASTGTAVAFF.

This clonotype has just one count. The library was designed around alpha chains, so this beta chain is a stray read whose abundance carries little weight. The chain combines TRBV5-1 with TRBJ2-7; the match to TRBD1 covers 10 bases. CDR1 and CDR2 from the germline V gene are SGHRS and YFSETQ. V dropped 3 bases and J dropped 6; count of bases not matched to a gene: 6. The CDR3 is 14 amino acids. The DNA of the CDR3 is TGCGCCAGCAGCTCCGGGACAGGGGTGGGCGAGCAGTACTTC. It specifies CASSSGTGVGEQYF.

This clonotype came up many times. A library made for alpha chains picked up this beta chain off target, so its size means little. The rearrangement joins TRBV5-1 to TRBJ1-1; 7 nucleotides align to TRBD1. The germline gives CDR1 SGHRS, CDR2 YFSETQ. The CDR3 totals 16 residues. The J segment lost 2 bases and the V segment lost 6 bases, leaving 13 bases of the junction unmatched. The chain's CDR3 is CASTPDPGTANTEAFF. The CDR3 coding sequence is TGCGCCAGCACCCCGGACCCCGGGACAGCCAACACTGAAGCTTTCTTT.

Turning to this clonotype: Because the library targeted alpha chains, this beta chain is an off-target read whose size means little. The genes are TRBV5-1 and TRBJ2-3, with 9 positions matching TRBD1. This CDR3 spans 15 amino acids. Germline V gene sequence: CDR1 SGHRS, CDR2 YFSETQ. J lost 4 bases, V lost 5 bases, and 8 bases had no gene match. CDR3 region: CASSSGTGTADTQYF. The CDR3 coding sequence is TGCGCCAGCAGTTCGGGGACAGGGACGGCAGATACGCAGTATTTT.